The TCR beta chain under discussion was sequenced for a study of shared clonotypes between healthy human individuals. Study-level points and caveats: Naive subsets generally had larger estimated richness than memory subsets. Sequencing depth was predicted to influence how clonotypes are shared among donors.

Assay: immunoSEQ multiplex PCR; the TCRdb copy retains only in-frame clones and omits some. The profile shows around 750,000 clones, over 65% of them singletons. The CDR3 runs 15 residues. V lost 5 bases to trimming and J lost 8 bases; unmatched junction nucleotides: 11. CDR1 and CDR2 from the germline V gene are MNHEY and SVGAGI. With regard to this clone: The target antigen is unknown.

V usage is TRBV6-5 and J usage is TRBJ1-2, with TRBD1 identical over 10 bases. The specimen was memory CD4+ T cells sorted from blood. Subset given: CD45RA-negative fraction. The clonotype was recovered from a woman aged 30 to 39 in good health. CDR3 residues: CASSPRGQGMWGYTF. The DNA for the CDR3 is TGTGCCAGCAGTCCCAGGGGACAGGGGATGTGGGGCTACACCTTC.